The clone carrying this T cell receptor beta chain was detected a few times. This sample is drawn from a study of blood T cell repertoires in COVID-19. The data were produced by immunoSEQ multiplex PCR, yet TCRdb's version contains in-frame clones alone and is incomplete. The profile shows about 320,000 clones, around nine tenths of them singletons. The receptor was isolated from a woman aged 25 to 39 who had recovered from COVID-19. The sequenced sample consisted of PBMCs or T cells enriched from blood (not recorded which).

In DNA, the CDR3 is TGTGCCAGCAGAGAACAGGGGGCAATGAACACTGAAGCTTTCTTT. It is translated as CASREQGAMNTEAFF. The chain uses TRBV6-4 and TRBJ1-1; 9 bases align to TRBD1. V trimming: 6 bases; J trimming: 0 bases; junction bases outside the gene matches: 5. From germline, CDR1 is MRHNA and CDR2 SNTAGT. The CDR3 is 15 residues long.